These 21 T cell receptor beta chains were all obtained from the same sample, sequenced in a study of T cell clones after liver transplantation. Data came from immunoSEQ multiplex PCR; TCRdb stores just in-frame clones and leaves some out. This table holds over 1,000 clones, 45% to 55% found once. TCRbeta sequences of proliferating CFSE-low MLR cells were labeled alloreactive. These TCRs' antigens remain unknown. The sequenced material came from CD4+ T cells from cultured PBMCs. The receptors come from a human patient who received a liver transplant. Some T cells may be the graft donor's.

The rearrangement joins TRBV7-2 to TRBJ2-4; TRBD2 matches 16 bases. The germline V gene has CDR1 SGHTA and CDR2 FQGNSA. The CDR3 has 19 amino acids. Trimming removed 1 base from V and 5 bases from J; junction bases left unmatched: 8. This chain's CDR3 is CASSLVSGTSGRAQNIQYF. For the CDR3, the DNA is TGTGCCAGCAGCTTAGTTTCCGGGACTAGCGGGAGGGCCCAAAACATTCAGTACTTC. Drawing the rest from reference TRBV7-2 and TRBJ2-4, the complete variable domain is GAGVSQSPSNKVTEKGKDVELRCDPISGHTALYWYRQSLGQGLEFLIYFQGNSAPDKSGLPSDRFSAERTGGSVSTLTIQRTQQEDSAVYLCASSLVSGTSGRAQNIQYFGAGTRLSVL.

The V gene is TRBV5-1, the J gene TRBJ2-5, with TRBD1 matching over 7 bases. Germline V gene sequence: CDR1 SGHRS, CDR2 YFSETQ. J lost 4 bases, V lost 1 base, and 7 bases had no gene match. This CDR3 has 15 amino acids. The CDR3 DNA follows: TGCGCCAGCAGCTTGCGACAGGGAACGCGAGAGACCCAGTACTTC. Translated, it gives CASSLRQGTRETQYF. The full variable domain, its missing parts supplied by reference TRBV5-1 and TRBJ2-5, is KAGVTQTPRYLIKTRGQQVTLSCSPISGHRSVSWYQQTPGQGLQFLFEYFSETQRNKGNFPGRFSGRQFSNSRSEMNVSTLELGDSALYLCASSLRQGTRETQYFGPGTRLLVL.

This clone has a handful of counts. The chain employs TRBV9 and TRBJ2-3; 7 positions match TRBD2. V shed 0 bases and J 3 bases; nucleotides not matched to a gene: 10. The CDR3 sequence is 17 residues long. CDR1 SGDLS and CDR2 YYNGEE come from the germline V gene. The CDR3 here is CASSVAVGGVGTDTQYF. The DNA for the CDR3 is TGTGCCAGCAGCGTAGCTGTTGGGGGGGTCGGTACAGATACGCAGTATTTT. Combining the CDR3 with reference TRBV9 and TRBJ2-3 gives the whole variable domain DSGVTQTPKHLITATGQRVTLRCSPRSGDLSVYWYQQSLDQGLQFLIQYYNGEERAKGNILERFSAQQFPDLHSELNLSSLELGDSALYFCASSVAVGGVGTDTQYFGPGTRLTVL.

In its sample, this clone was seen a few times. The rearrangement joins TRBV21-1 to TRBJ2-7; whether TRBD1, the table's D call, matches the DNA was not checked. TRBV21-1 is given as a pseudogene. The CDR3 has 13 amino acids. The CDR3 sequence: CASSNGTGGEQYV. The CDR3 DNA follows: TGTGCCAGCAGCAACGGGACAGGGGGCGAGCAGTACGTC.

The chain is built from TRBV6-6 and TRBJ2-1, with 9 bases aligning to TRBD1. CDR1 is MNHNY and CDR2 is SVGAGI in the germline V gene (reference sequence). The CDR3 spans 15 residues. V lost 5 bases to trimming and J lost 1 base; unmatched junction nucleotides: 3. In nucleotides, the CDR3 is TGTGCCAGCAGTGACAGGGGGGGTTCCTACAATGAGCAGTTCTTC. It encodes CASSDRGGSYNEQFF.

The CDR3 DNA sequence: TGTGCCAGCAGCTTTCCCCGCGGGGACTGGGGAGATACGCAGTATTTT. It encodes CASSFPRGDWGDTQYF. V is TRBV7-9 and J is TRBJ2-3, with D possibly TRBD2 on 6 matching bases. The V end lost 3 bases, the J end lost 5 bases, and 18 bases lay between the germline ends. Germline CDR1 reads SEHNR; CDR2 reads FQNEAQ (reference sequence). The CDR3 has 16 residues. Full variable domain (outside the CDR3, taken from reference TRBV7-9 and TRBJ2-3): DTGVSQNPRHKITKRGQNVTFRCDPISEHNRLYWYRQTLGQGPEFLTYFQNEAQLEKSRLLSDRFSAERPKGSFSTLEIQRTEQGDSAMYLCASSFPRGDWGDTQYFGPGTRLTVL.

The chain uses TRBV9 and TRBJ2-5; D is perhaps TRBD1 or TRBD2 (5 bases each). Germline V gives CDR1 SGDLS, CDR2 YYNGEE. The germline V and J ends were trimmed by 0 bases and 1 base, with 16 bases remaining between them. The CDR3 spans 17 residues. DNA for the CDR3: TGTGCCAGCAGCGTAGATTCGGGGTGGGGGATCCAAGAGACCCAGTACTTC. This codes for CASSVDSGWGIQETQYF.

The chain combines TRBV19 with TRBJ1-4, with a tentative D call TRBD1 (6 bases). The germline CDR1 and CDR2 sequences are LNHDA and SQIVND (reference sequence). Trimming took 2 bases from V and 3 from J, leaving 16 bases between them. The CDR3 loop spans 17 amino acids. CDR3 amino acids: CASSISDSDSSNEKLFF. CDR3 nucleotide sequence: TGTGCCAGTAGTATATCGGACAGCGACTCTTCTAATGAAAAACTGTTTTTT.

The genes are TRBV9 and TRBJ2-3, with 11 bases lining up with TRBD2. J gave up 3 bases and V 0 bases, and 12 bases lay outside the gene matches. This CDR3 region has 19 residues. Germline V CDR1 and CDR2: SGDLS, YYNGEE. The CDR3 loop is CASSVGGSGRGDATDTQYF. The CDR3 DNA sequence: TGTGCCAGCAGCGTAGGAGGTAGCGGGAGGGGTGACGCGACAGATACGCAGTATTTT. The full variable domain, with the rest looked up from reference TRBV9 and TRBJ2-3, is DSGVTQTPKHLITATGQRVTLRCSPRSGDLSVYWYQQSLDQGLQFLIQYYNGEERAKGNILERFSAQQFPDLHSELNLSSLELGDSALYFCASSVGGSGRGDATDTQYFGPGTRLTVL.

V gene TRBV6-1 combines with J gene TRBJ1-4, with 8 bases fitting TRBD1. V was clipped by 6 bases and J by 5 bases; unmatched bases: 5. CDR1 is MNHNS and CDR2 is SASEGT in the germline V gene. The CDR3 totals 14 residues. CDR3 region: CASRTTGENEKLFF. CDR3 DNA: TGTGCCAGCAGAACGACAGGGGAGAATGAAAAACTGTTTTTT.

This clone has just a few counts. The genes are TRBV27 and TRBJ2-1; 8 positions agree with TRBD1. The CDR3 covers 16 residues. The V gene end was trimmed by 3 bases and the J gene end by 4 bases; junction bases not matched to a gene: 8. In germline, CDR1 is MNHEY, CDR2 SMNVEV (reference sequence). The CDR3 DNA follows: TGTGCCAGCAGTTTCCTACAGGGGGAAGGGTACAATGAGCAGTTCTTC. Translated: CASSFLQGEGYNEQFF.

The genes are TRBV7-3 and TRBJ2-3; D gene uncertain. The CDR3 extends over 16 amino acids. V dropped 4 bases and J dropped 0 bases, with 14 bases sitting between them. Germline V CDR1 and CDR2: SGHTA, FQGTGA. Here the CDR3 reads CASSSRAAKSTDTQYF. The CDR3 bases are TGTGCCAGCAGCTCCCGGGCAGCTAAAAGCACAGATACGCAGTATTTT. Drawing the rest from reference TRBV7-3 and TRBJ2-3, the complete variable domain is GAGVSQTPSNKVTEKGKYVELRCDPISGHTALYWYRQSLGQGPEFLIYFQGTGAADDSGLPNDRFFAVRPEGSVSTLKIQRTERGDSAVYLCASSSRAAKSTDTQYFGPGTRLTVL.

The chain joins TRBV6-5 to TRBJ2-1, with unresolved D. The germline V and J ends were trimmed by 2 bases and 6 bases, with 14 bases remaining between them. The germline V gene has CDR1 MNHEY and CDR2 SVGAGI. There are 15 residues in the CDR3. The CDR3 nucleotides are TGTGCCAGCAGTTACACGGTCGCCTGGGGCAATGAGCAGTTCTTC. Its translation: CASSYTVAWGNEQFF.

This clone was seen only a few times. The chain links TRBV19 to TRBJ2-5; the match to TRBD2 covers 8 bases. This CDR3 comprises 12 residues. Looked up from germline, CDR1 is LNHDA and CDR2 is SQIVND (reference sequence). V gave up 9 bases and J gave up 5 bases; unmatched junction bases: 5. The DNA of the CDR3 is TGTGCCAGCAGCGGGGGCTGGGAGACCCAGTACTTC. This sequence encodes CASSGGWETQYF.

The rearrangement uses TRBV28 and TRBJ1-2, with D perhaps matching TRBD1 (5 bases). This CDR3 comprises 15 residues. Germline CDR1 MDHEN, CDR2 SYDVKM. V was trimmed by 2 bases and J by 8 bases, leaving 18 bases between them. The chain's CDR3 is CASSLNQGIYRGYTF. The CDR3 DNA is TGTGCCAGCAGTTTAAACCAGGGAATCTATCGGGGCTACACCTTC.

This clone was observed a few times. The DNA for the CDR3 is TGTGCCAGCAGCTTGGACAGGGGGTATACAGATACGCAGTATTTT. It specifies CASSLDRGYTDTQYF. The rearrangement links TRBV5-4 to TRBJ2-3; 8 nucleotides align to TRBD1. Germline V gene data show CDR1 as SGHNT and CDR2 as YYREEE (reference sequence). This CDR3 contains 15 residues. Germline trimming cut 0 bases from V and 3 bases from J; bases unmatched to any gene: 3.

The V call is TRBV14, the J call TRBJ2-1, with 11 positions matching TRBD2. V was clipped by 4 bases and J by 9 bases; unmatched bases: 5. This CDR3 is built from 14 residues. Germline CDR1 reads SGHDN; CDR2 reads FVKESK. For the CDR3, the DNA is TGTGCCAGCAGCCTGACTAGCGGGGTCTCTGAGCAGTTCTTC. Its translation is CASSLTSGVSEQFF.

The CDR3: CASSRTSGSPADTQYF. The CDR3 DNA sequence: TGTGCCAGCAGTAGGACTAGCGGGAGTCCGGCAGATACGCAGTATTTT. The V gene is TRBV27, the J gene TRBJ2-3; 13 bases agree with TRBD2. The CDR3 totals 16 residues. J was trimmed by 4 bases and V by 5 bases; bases with no gene match: 6. Germline CDR1 MNHEY, CDR2 SMNVEV (reference sequence).

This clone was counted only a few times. CDR3 region: CASSPGGADGNEQFF. The CDR3 DNA sequence: TGCGCCAGCAGCCCCGGGGGGGCGGATGGCAATGAGCAGTTCTTC. This chain connects TRBV5-1 to TRBJ2-1, with 8 nucleotides matching TRBD2. Germline values: CDR1 SGHRS, CDR2 YFSETQ. With 4 bases clipped from V and 6 bases from J, the junction kept 9 bases outside the gene matches. This CDR3 comprises 15 residues.

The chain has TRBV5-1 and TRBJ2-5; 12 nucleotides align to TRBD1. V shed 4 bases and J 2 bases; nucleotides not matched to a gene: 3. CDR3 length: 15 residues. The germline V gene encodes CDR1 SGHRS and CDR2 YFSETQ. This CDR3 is CASSQGQGAQETQYF. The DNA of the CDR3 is TGCGCCAGCAGCCAGGGACAGGGGGCTCAAGAGACCCAGTACTTC.

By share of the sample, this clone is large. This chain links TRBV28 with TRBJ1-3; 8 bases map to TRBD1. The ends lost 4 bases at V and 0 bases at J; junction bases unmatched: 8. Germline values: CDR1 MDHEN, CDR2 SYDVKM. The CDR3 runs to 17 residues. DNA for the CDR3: TGTGCCAGCAGTTCTCCCGGGACAGGCCTCTCTGGAAACACCATATATTTT. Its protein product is CASSSPGTGLSGNTIYF.